In its sample, the clone carrying this T cell receptor beta chain was seen many times. This entry is derived from a study of CD8+CD57+ T cells in acquired aplastic anemia. The overall study: The mean DNA yield obtained from sorted CD4+ and CD8+ cells came to roughly 3 ug.

Researchers used genomic DNA as the template to profile TCR beta VDJ and CDR3. MiXCR, run by TCRdb on the reads, gives a single entry per CDR3 protein. The sample carries hundreds of thousands of distinct CDR3 sequences, around a third recorded once. The germline V gene encodes CDR1 ENHRY and CDR2 SYGVKD. The CDR3 runs to 14 residues. V was shortened by 4 bases and J by 7 bases, with 14 bases between the two germline ends. Only patients with CD8+CD57+ cell expansion on flow cytometry were chosen for sequencing. No patient had been given any therapy when blood was sampled. Sequences were obtained from sorted CD4+, CD8+, or CD8+CD57+ T cells (not recorded which) from PBMCs. The receptor comes from a human donor with aplastic anemia. This chain uses TRBV10-3 with TRBJ1-5; unclear D gene. The CDR3 bases are TGTGCCATCAGTGCGACGGACCCGGGGCAGCCCCAGCATTTT. Protein product: CAISATDPGQPQHF.